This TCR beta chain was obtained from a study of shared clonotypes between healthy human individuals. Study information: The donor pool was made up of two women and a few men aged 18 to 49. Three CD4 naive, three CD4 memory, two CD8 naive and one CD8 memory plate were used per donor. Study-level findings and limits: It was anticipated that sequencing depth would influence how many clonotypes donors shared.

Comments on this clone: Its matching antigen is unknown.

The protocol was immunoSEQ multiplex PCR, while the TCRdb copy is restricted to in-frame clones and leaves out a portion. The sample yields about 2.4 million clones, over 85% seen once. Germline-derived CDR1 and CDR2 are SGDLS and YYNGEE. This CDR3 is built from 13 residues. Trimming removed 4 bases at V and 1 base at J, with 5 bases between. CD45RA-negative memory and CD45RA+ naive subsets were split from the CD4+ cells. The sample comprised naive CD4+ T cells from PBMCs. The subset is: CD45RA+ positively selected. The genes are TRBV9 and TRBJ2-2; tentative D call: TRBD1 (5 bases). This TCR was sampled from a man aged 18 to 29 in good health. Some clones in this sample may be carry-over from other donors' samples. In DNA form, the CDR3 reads TGTGCCAGCAGCCAGGGGAACACCGGGGAGCTGTTTTTT. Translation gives CASSQGNTGELFF.